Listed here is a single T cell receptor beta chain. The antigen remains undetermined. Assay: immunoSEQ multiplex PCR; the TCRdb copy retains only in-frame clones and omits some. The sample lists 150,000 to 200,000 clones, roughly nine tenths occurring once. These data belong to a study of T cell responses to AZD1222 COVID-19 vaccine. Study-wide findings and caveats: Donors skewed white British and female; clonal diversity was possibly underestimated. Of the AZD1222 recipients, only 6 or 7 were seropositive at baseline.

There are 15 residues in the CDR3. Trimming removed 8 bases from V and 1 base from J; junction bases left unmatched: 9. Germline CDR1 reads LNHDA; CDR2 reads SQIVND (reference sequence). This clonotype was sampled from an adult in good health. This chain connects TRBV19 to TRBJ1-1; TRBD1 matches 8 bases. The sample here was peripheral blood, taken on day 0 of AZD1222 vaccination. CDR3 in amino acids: CASGFQGATNTEAFF. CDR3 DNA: TGTGCCAGTGGTTTTCAGGGGGCCACGAACACTGAAGCTTTCTTT.